This section outlines one T cell receptor (beta chain) sequence together with its context. The antigen it recognizes is unknown. No clone much larger than this one lies a single base away; base qualities are absent. These data come from a study of cytomegalovirus exposure and HLA in healthy donors (dated by TCRdb to 2015 to 2018). For context, the study as a whole: An earlier analysis of under 600 of the donors reported 250 to 300 Gb of sequence data and some 100 million unique TCR beta sequences from about 180 million T cells. Alongside the repertoire data, information on donor age, sex, ethnicity and CMV serostatus was compiled. Among approximately 370 genotyped donors of the cohort, an average of around 250,000 unique TCR beta nucleotide sequences was sequenced per donor, of which approximately 19% were non-productive. A later genetic analysis took genome-wide SNP genotypes for about three fifths of the 666 donors and used that subset as a discovery cohort. Four or five DR-DQ haplotypes were treated as single units for association and clustering because of strong linkage in the cohort. Rather than using new phenotypic data, the later analysis identified candidate immune exposures from TCR beta sequences and from how often those sequences occurred across donors. Both class I and class II loci were covered by HLA typing, at four-digit resolution. Of the 300 to 500 genotyped donors, roughly 76% were placed in the genetic ancestry cluster associated with self-reported Caucasian donors. The number of typed donors differed by locus: about 620-640 for A, B, C, DRB1 and DQB1; 500 to 550 for DQA1; 606 for DPA1; and 400 to 480 for DPB1. An earlier analysis of more than 450 of the donors used high-throughput TCR beta sequencing to judge whether each TCR beta V gene segment behaved as functional or pseudogenic. About 300 gigabases of sequencing data and approximately 93 million unique TCR sequences were included in an early release covering several hundred HLA-typed donors. Along with the approximately 650-subject first cohort, a separate validation cohort of about 110 different subjects was used. The study used immunosequencing to profile the T cell repertoires of more than 650 subjects and linked those repertoires to cytomegalovirus serostatus. To predict cytomegalovirus infection status, the study combined high-throughput TCR immunosequencing, statistical association of individual TCRs with disease status, and machine learning. Every repertoire in the discovery cohort had been generated on one and the same sequencing platform. The study aimed to test whether cataloging public T cell receptors could reveal signatures of past pathogen exposure. A later analysis re-examined previously published TCR beta repertoires from about 700 donors and added high-resolution HLA genotyping to investigate patterns of TCR occurrence.

Study-wide findings and limitations: Linkage disequilibrium might explain the correlated functional status among segregating V segments, but an unknown experimental factor could not be ruled out. Broadly in line with IMGT annotations, most TCR beta V segments showed up in productive rearrangements about 90% or about 30% of the time in an earlier analysis of under 700 of the donors. A later analysis reported that several top co-occurrence clusters appeared linked to parvovirus B19, influenza, CMV and Epstein-Barr virus. In vitro tests confirmed that a few of the cytomegalovirus-associated TCR beta chains recognize cytomegalovirus antigens. Because HLA typing was unavailable for some donors at each locus, only the typed subset was used in association tests. This cohort had only TCR beta chains sequenced, and the lack of alpha or paired-chain data limited which features could be detected. Specific HLA alleles were associated with 15,000 to 20,000 TCR beta sequences at a false discovery rate of 0.05 in a later analysis. In a later analysis, HLA-associated TCR beta chains were found to be more clonally expanded and to have lower generation probabilities than equally common non-associated chains. The sequencing pipeline was judged likely to have produced a cluster of highly shared sequence variants as a technical artifact. Because counts were too low, approximately 15 rarely observed V segments, including chromosome 9 orphons, were excluded from the earlier analysis of fewer than 650 of the donors. In a later analysis, most CMV-associated TCR beta chains were found to appear HLA-restricted, with HLA associations seemingly driven largely by CMV exposure. The authors suggested that the approach could potentially be generalized to other disease states and immunological phenotypes. For the cohort, immune exposure information was limited to CMV serostatus. Strong co-occurrence of HLA alleles, especially DR and DQ, made assigning TCR associations to individual alleles difficult. In a later analysis, the rate of TCR association differed among HLA loci, with DRB1 alleles having the most associated TCRs and HLA-C alleles having the fewest. Most TCR sequences were observed very rarely across donors, whereas some public TCRs were present in many individuals. An association between a missense DCLRE1C variant and V-gene and J-gene trimming of TCR beta chains was found in a later genetic analysis and replicated in an independent cohort. In a later genetic analysis, fewer N-insertions in productive TCRs were reported among donors in an Asian-associated ancestry cluster than the roughly 700-donor mean. A total of about 150 TCR beta chains were listed by the study as associated with cytomegalovirus. Cytomegalovirus status was reported to be diagnosed by the classifier with high specificity and sensitivity in both the original and validation cohorts. The presence/absence analyses assumed that sequencing depth was roughly uniform across donors, and that assumption may not be true. A further reported finding was that TCR beta sequences accurately predicted the HLA-A and HLA-B alleles for most subjects in the first cohort.

The cohort was made up of approximately 670 healthy bone marrow donors. Cohort members were all nominally healthy when sampled, although unrecorded immune exposures were likely present. The donor was CMV seropositive and belonged to the group of more than 250 seropositive cohort members. A peripheral blood sample was provided by each donor, and peripheral blood mononuclear cells were used for TCR beta sequencing. Genomic DNA was extracted from the blood cell samples with the Qiagen DNeasy Blood Extraction Kit. Library generation was performed with the immunoSEQ multiplex PCR assay. For the multiplex PCR, a mixture combining 60 forward primers for TCR Vbeta segments and 13 reverse primers for TCR Jbeta segments was used. The CDR3 region of rearranged TCR beta genes was amplified from genomic DNA with a multiplex PCR assay. Amplified TCR beta libraries were sequenced as 87-base-pair reads on the Illumina HiSeq System. From the authors' description of their analysis: A later analysis tallied 75 million to 85 million unique TCR beta chains across the 666 repertoires, and around 10 million of those chains were shared by two or more donors. Raw reads were error-corrected and collapsed into unique sequences with a nearest-neighbor algorithm that merged closely related sequences to remove PCR and sequencing errors. Alignment of CDR3 sequences to IMGT reference sequences was used to assign V, D and J gene segments. For a sequence to be retained, at least a six-nucleotide match to both a V gene segment and a J gene segment was required. A rearrangement was called productive if the CDR3 had no stop codons and remained in frame with V and J, and every other rearrangement was called non-productive. CDR3 was defined by IMGT convention, running from the second conserved V-encoded cysteine to the conserved J-encoded phenylalanine. In an earlier analysis of 587 of the donors, sequences lacking an unambiguous match to a single V gene segment were excluded. In an earlier analysis of several hundred of the donors, V segments were called functional above 56.7% productive rearrangements and were called segregating when the between-donor standard deviation exceeded 5%. A statistical classification framework was developed to diagnose cytomegalovirus status using the catalog of TCR beta chain sequences. V and J gene assignment, in a later analysis, came from comparing TCR nucleotide sequences with IMGT/GENE-DB human TR gene sequences. In a later analysis, CDR3 sequences and most-parsimonious VDJ recombination scenarios were assigned using the TCRdist pipeline. In a later analysis, every TCR beta chain was defined by the combination of its CDR3 amino acid sequence and its V-gene family, and reads without a unique V-gene family were dropped. A later analysis removed 600 or so highly shared, low-generation-probability nucleotide sequences to deal with suspected cross-contamination and a sequencing artifact. In a later analysis, a clonal expansion index for each public chain was calculated from normalized within-repertoire ranks of inferred template counts. In a later analysis, generation probabilities were computed with a VDJ recombination model fitted to out-of-frame rearrangements, and the resulting probabilities were checked against IGoR. A later analysis scored TCR-TCR, TCR-HLA and TCR-CMV co-occurrence with hypergeometric tests, applying a repertoire-size bias correction to TCR pairs. False discovery rates were estimated in a later analysis by permuting HLA or CMV assignments 20 times. In a later analysis, co-occurring TCRs were grouped using DBSCAN, with TCRdist sequence similarity added in when clustering inside HLA-allele-positive subsets. Repertoires with fewer than 30,000 or more than 120,000 public chains were left out of co-occurrence clustering, as were five repertoires with anomalous nucleotide sharing. TCRdb mirrors the immuneACCESS table, restricted to in-frame sequences. Some clones are absent from its copies; in checked studies, under half trace to an unresolved V gene, and the reason for the others is unknown. The DNA was the basis for D and trimming; V, J and clone size are from that table. The sample has more than 85,000 clones on record, approximately 70% of them singletons. The ten largest account for about 5.7% of the sample.

This clonotype was sampled from a woman in her sixties or seventies in good health and CMV-seropositive. The sequencing input was PBMCs.

The CDR3 here reads CASSFGGIANYGYTF. The DNA reads as follows: TGTGCCAGCAGCTTTGGCGGTATAGCTAACTATGGCTACACCTTC. The sequence is built from TRBV7-2 and TRBJ1-2; the D gene is unclear. Including cysteine and phenylalanine, the CDR3 has 15 amino acids. The entry retains the CDR3 DNA only, 45 bases that are in frame from base 1. Reading the germline V gene gives CDR1 SGHTA and CDR2 FQGNSA. V is shortened by 3 bases, J by 0 bases, and the region joining them spans 11 bases.